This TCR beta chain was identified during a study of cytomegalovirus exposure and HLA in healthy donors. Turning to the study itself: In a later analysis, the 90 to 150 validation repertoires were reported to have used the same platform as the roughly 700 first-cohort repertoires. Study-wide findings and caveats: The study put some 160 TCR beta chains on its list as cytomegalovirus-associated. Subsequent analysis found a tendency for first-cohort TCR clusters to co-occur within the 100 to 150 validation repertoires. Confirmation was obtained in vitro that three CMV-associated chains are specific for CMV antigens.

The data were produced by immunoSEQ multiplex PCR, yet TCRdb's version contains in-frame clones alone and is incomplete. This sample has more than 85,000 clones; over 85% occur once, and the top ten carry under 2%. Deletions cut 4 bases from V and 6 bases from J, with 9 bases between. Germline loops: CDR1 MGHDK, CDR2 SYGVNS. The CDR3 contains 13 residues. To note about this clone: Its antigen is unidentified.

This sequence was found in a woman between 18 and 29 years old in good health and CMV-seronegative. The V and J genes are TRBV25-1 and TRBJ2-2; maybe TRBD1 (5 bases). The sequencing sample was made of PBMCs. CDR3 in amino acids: CASSGRDAGELFF. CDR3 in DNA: TGTGCCAGCAGTGGCAGGGATGCCGGGGAGCTGTTTTTT. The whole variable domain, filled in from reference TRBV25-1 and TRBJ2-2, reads EADIYQTPRYLVIGTGKKITLECSQTMGHDKMYWYQQDPGMELHLIHYSYGVNSTEKGDLSSESTVSRIRTEHFPLTLESARPSHTSQYLCASSGRDAGELFFGEGSRLTVL.